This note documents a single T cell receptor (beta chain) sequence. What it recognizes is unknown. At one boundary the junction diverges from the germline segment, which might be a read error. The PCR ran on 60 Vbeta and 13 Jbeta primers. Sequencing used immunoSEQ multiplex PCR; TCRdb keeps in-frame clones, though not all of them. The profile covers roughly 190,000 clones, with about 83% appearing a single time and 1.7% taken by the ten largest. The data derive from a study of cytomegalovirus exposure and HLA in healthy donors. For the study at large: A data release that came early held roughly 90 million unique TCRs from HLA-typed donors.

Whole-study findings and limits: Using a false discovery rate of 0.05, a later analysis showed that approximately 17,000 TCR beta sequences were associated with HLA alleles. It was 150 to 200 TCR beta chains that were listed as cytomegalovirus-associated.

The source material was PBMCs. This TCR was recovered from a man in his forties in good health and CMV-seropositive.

CDR3 nucleotide sequence: TGTTCCAGCAGCTTAGCGAGTGAGCAGTTCTTC. Its protein product is CSSSLASEQFF. The chain couples TRBV7-9 to TRBJ2-1; D perhaps matches TRBD2 (5 bases). Germline V gene sequence: CDR1 SEHNR, CDR2 FQNEAQ (reference sequence). The CDR3 totals 11 residues.